The next 10 T cell receptor beta chains were all read from a single sample in a study of blood T cell repertoires in COVID-19. Using immunoSEQ multiplex PCR, the repertoire was profiled, and TCRdb retains in-frame clones only, with some absent. This sample has about 300,000 clones; roughly 90% occur once, and the top ten carry 9.4%. The material sequenced was peripheral blood. These receptors all stem from a young man with active or convalescent COVID-19.

V is TRBV11-2 and J is TRBJ2-1, with a tentative D call TRBD2 (5 bases). The CDR3 is 14 amino acids. The germline CDR1 and CDR2 sequences are SGHAT and FQNNGV. V was clipped by 3 bases and J by 7 bases, with 13 bases between them. CDR3 nucleotide sequence: TGTGCCAGCAGCTTCACGGGCCCGGGGAATGAGCAGTTCTTC. Residues: CASSFTGPGNEQFF.

The rearrangement joins TRBV6-5 to TRBJ2-7; 11 nucleotides agree with TRBD2. CDR3 size: 15 residues. Germline V gene data show CDR1 as MNHEY and CDR2 as SVGAGI. J gave up 5 bases and V 0 bases, and 3 bases lay outside the gene matches. The CDR3 spells CASSYSTSGAHEQYF. The CDR3 nucleotides read TGTGCCAGCAGTTACTCGACTAGCGGGGCACACGAGCAGTACTTC.

The CDR3 sequence is CASSPRVEQPQHF. CDR3 sequence (DNA): TGTGCCAGTAGTCCCAGGGTGGAACAGCCCCAGCATTTT. The rearrangement uses TRBV19 and TRBJ1-5; possibly TRBD1 for D (5 bases). Between the trimmed V and J ends, which lost 5 bases and 7 bases, there was a span of 12 bases. CDR3 size: 13 residues. Germline lookup yields CDR1 LNHDA and CDR2 SQIVND (reference sequence).

This chain joins TRBV15 and TRBJ1-6; no reliable D call. V was cut by 3 bases and J by 7 bases, with 13 bases left in between. CDR1 LNHNV and CDR2 YYDKDF come from the germline V gene (reference sequence). This CDR3 comprises 15 residues. The CDR3 DNA reads TGTGCCACCAGCAGGGACTTAGTCCCGAATTCACCCCTCCACTTT. Its translation: CATSRDLVPNSPLHF.

This chain uses TRBV23-1 with TRBJ1-5; D ambiguous. TRBV23-1 is an open reading frame, and its role is uncertain. The CDR3 contains 16 residues. The V and J ends lost 0 bases and 0 bases respectively, with 9 bases between them. CDR3 sequence (DNA): TGCGCCAGCAGTCAATCCCCGGGTAGTAGCAATCAGCCCCAGCATTTT. Protein: CASSQSPGSSNQPQHF.

The CDR3 DNA is TGTGCCAGCAGCCGCGGCGAGCGGGGGGATTTGACGGAGACCCAGTACTTC. It translates to CASSRGERGDLTETQYF. This chain uses TRBV7-9 with TRBJ2-5; 9 nucleotides align to TRBD2. The CDR3 totals 17 residues. Germline loops: CDR1 SEHNR, CDR2 FQNEAQ (reference sequence). Losses at the gene ends were 5 bases for V and 5 bases for J; bases not matched to a gene: 15.

The V and J genes are TRBV21-1 and TRBJ2-1; the table's D call, TRBD1, has no DNA check behind it. TRBV21-1 corresponds to a pseudogene. CDR3 length: 17 residues. The CDR3 sequence is CASSSQRRDRDHNEQFF. CDR3 bases: TGTGCCAGCAGCTCCCAAAGACGGGACAGGGATCACAATGAGCAGTTCTTC.

The CDR3 region is CASSSASGGTNEQYF. CDR3 DNA sequence: TGTGCCAGCAGCTCGGCTAGCGGGGGAACCAACGAGCAGTACTTC. V is TRBV3-1 (or the pseudogene TRBV3-2) and J is TRBJ2-7, with 10 bases lining up with TRBD2. Germline V lookup: CDR1 LGHDT, CDR2 YNNKEL (reference sequence). Losses at the gene ends were 5 bases for V and 5 bases for J; bases not matched to a gene: 9. The CDR3 has 15 amino acids.

This chain links TRBV19 with TRBJ1-4, with no clear D. V was cut by 11 bases and J by 0 bases, with 10 bases left in between. Germline CDR1 LNHDA, CDR2 SQIVND (reference sequence). CDR3 length: 13 residues. The CDR3 protein is CASSLATNEKLFF. CDR3 sequence (DNA): TGTGCCTCCTCACTTGCAACTAATGAAAAACTGTTTTTT.

This chain joins TRBV4-1 and TRBJ2-7; D gene uncertain. CDR1 MGHRA and CDR2 YSYEKL come from the germline V gene. Trimming removed 0 bases at V and 1 base at J, with 10 bases between. The CDR3 has 15 amino acids. This CDR3 is CASSQDFAESYEQYF. In nucleotides, the CDR3 is TGCGCCAGCAGCCAAGACTTTGCTGAGTCCTACGAGCAGTACTTC.